The present entry profiles one T cell receptor (beta chain) with its context. This record belongs to a study of cytomegalovirus exposure and HLA in healthy donors. Assay: immunoSEQ multiplex PCR; the TCRdb copy retains only in-frame clones and omits some. The sample has around 190,000 clones; 86% are singletons. The CDR3 loop spans 17 amino acids. In germline, CDR1 is MGHRA, CDR2 YSYEKL. The germline V and J ends were trimmed by 0 bases and 0 bases, with 11 bases remaining between them. Sequences were obtained from PBMCs. The source is a man aged 25 to 45 in good health and CMV-seropositive. This chain links TRBV4-1 with TRBJ2-2, with D perhaps matching TRBD1 or TRBD2 (5 bases each). CDR3 DNA: TGCGCCAGCAGCCAAGATGATGTGGGGGCGAACACCGGGGAGCTGTTTTTT. It encodes CASSQDDVGANTGELFF.